A single sample is the source of the 3 T cell receptor beta chains below, sequenced in a study of T cell responses to AZD1222 COVID-19 vaccine. Clones were sequenced by immunoSEQ multiplex PCR, and TCRdb holds only the in-frame ones, with some missing. The profile shows 95,000 to 150,000 clones, around 92% of them singletons. This sample comprised peripheral blood, obtained on day 0 of AZD1222 vaccination. These receptors were collected from an adult in good health.

The V and J genes are TRBV5-1 and TRBJ1-4; 7 nucleotides align to TRBD1. After removal of 4 bases from V and 3 bases from J, the junction contained 9 bases not matched to a gene. Germline CDR1 reads SGHRS; CDR2 reads YFSETQ. This CDR3 is built from 16 residues. CDR3 residues: CASSGRGQAANEKLFF. CDR3 DNA: TGCGCCAGCAGCGGGCGTGGACAGGCGGCTAATGAAAAACTGTTTTTT.

V is TRBV6-5 and J is TRBJ2-7; 13 nucleotides align to TRBD2. Germline trimming cut 5 bases from V and 4 bases from J; bases unmatched to any gene: 5. The CDR3 length is 15 residues. Germline CDR1 reads MNHEY; CDR2 reads SVGAGI. CDR3 sequence: CASSPRTSGRYEQYF. CDR3 DNA: TGTGCCAGCAGTCCCCGGACTAGCGGGAGATACGAGCAGTACTTC.

The chain combines TRBV5-1 with TRBJ2-7; a weak D match, TRBD1 (6 bases). The germline CDR1 and CDR2 sequences are SGHRS and YFSETQ. V was pared by 2 bases and J by 6 bases, with 15 bases between. The CDR3 length is 14 residues. Here the CDR3 reads CASSFGQSGLEQYF. The DNA of the CDR3 is TGCGCCAGCAGCTTCGGACAGTCTGGACTCGAGCAGTACTTC.